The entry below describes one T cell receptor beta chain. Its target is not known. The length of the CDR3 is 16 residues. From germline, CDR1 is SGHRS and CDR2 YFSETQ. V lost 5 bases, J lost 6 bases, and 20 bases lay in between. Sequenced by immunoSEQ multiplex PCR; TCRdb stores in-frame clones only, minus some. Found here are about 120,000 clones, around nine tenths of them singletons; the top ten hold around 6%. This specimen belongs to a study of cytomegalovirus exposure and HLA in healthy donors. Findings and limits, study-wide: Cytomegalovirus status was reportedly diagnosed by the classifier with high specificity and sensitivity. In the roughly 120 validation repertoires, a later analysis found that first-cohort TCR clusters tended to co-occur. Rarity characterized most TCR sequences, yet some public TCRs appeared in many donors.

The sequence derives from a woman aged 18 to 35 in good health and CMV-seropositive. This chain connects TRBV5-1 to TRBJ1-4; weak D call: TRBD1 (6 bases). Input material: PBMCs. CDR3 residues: CASRKGQSALHEKLFF. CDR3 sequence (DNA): TGCGCCAGCAGAAAAGGACAGTCCGCTCTTCATGAAAAACTGTTTTTT.